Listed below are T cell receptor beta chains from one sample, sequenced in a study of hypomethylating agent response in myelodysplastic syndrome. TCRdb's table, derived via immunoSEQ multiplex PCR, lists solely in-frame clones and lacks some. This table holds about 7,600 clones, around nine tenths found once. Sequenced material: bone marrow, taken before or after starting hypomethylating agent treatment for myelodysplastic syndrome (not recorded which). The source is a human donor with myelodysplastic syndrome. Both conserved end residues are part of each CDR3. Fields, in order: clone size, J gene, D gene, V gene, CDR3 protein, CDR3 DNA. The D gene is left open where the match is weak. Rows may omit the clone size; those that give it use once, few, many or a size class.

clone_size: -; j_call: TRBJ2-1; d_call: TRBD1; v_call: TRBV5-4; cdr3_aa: CASSLGGDSSYNEQFF; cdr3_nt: TGTGCCAGCAGCTTGGGTGGGGACAGCTCCTACAATGAGCAGTTCTTC
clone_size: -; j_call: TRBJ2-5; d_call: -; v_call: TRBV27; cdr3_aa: CASSLSGRPTQETQYF; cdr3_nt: TGTGCCAGCAGTTTATCGGGACGGCCTACACAAGAGACCCAGTACTTC
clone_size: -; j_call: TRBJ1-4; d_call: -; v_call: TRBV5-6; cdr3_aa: CASSSRGGGVEKLFF; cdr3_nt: TGTGCCAGCAGCTCAAGGGGGGGAGGAGTTGAAAAACTGTTTTTT
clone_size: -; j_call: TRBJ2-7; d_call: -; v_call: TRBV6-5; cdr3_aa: CASSYSAGSDEQYF; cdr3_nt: TGTGCCAGCAGTTACTCCGCAGGGAGTGACGAGCAGTACTTC
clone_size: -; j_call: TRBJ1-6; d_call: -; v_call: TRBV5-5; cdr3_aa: CASSLIPDEDSPLHF; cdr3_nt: TGTGCCAGCAGCTTGATTCCGGACGAAGATTCACCCCTCCACTTT
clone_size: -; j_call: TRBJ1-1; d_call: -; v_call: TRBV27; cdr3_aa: CASSLSRGTEAFF; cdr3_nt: TGTGCCAGCAGTTTAAGCAGGGGCACTGAAGCTTTCTTT
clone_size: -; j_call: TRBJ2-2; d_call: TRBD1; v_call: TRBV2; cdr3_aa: CASSGGTGVSGELFF; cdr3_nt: TGTGCCAGCAGTGGGGGGACAGGGGTATCGGGGGAGCTGTTTTTT
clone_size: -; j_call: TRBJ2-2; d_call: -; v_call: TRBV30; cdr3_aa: CAWRWNTGELFF; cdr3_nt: TGTGCCTGGAGATGGAACACCGGGGAGCTGTTTTTT
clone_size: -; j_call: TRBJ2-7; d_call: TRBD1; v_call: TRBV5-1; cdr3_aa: CASSSLQGTHYEQYF; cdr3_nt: TGCGCCAGCAGCTCCCTACAGGGGACCCACTACGAGCAGTACTTC
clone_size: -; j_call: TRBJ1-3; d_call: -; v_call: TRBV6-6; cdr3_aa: CASRPPDTTGPIIYF; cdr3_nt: TGTGCCAGCAGACCCCCCGACACCACGGGACCGATCATATATTTT
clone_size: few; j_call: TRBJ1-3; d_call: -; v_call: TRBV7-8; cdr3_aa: CASSLGSRSSGNTIYF; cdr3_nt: TGTGCCAGCAGCTTAGGATCCAGGAGCTCTGGAAACACCATATATTTT
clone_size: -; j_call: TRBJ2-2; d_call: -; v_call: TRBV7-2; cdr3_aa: CASSLRQNTGELFF; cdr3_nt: TGTGCCAGCAGCTTACGGCAGAACACCGGGGAGCTGTTTTTT
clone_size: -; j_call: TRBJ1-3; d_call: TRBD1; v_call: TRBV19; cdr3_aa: CASKKGQGGNTIYF; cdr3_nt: TGTGCCAGCAAAAAGGGACAGGGCGGAAACACCATATATTTT
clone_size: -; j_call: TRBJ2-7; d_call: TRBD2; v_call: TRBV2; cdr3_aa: CASRDYLRQYF; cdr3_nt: TGTGCCAGTCGGGACTACCTAAGGCAGTACTTC
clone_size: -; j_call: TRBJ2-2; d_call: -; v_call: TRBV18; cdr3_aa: CASSAGTANTGELFF; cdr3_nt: TGTGCCAGCTCAGCCGGGACTGCGAACACCGGGGAGCTGTTTTTT
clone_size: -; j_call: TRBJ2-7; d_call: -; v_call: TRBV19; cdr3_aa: CASSMSIRGPSYEQYF; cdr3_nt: TGTGCCAGTAGTATGAGTATTAGGGGACCCTCCTACGAGCAGTACTTC
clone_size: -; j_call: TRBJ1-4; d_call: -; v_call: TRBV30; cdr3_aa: CAWGSWGTNEKLFF; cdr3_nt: TGTGCCTGGGGAAGTTGGGGGACTAATGAAAAACTGTTTTTT
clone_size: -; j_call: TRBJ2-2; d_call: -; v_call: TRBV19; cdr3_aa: CASSMGRVNTGELFF; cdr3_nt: TGTGCCAGTAGTATGGGCAGGGTTAACACCGGGGAGCTGTTTTTT
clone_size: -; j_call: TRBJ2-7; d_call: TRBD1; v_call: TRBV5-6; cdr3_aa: CASSSGTGAYEQYF; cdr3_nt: TGTGCCAGCAGCTCCGGGACAGGGGCCTACGAGCAGTACTTC
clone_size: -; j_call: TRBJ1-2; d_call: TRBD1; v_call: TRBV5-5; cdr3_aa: CASSLVTGDYGYTF; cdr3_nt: TGTGCCAGCAGCTTGGTGACAGGGGATTATGGCTACACCTTC
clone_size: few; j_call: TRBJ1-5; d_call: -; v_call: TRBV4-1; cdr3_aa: CASSQDMMGGQPQHF; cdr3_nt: TGCGCCAGCAGCCAAGATATGATGGGAGGACAGCCCCAGCATTTT
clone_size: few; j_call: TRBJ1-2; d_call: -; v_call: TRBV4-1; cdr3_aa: CASSQDWGVLSSNYGYTF; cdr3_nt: TGCGCCAGCAGCCAAGATTGGGGCGTACTATCTTCGAACTATGGCTACACCTTC
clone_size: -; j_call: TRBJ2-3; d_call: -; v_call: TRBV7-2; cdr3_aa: CASSLGGVFRTDTQYF; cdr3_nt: TGTGCCAGCAGCTTAGGTGGGGTATTTCGGACAGATACGCAGTATTTT
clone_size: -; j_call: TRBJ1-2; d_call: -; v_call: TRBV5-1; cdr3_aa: CASSTGDMTNYGYTF; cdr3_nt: TGCGCCAGCAGCACGGGCGACATGACCAACTATGGCTACACCTTC
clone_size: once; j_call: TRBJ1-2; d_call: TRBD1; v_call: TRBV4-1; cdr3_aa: CASSQAEGAGGYTF; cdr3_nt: TGCGCCAGCAGCCAAGCCGAGGGGGCTGGGGGCTACACCTTC
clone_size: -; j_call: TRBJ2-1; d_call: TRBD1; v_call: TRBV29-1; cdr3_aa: CSGTTGSGEQFF; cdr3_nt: TGCAGCGGGACGACAGGGTCGGGTGAGCAGTTCTTC
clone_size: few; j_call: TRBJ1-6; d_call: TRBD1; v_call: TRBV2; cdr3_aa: CASKRGQGLDSPLHF; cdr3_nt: TGTGCCAGCAAGAGGGGACAGGGTCTTGATTCACCCCTCCACTTT
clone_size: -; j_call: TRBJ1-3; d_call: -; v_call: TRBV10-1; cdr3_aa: CASSPEFTGNTIYF; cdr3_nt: TGCGCCAGCAGTCCTGAATTTACTGGAAACACCATATATTTT